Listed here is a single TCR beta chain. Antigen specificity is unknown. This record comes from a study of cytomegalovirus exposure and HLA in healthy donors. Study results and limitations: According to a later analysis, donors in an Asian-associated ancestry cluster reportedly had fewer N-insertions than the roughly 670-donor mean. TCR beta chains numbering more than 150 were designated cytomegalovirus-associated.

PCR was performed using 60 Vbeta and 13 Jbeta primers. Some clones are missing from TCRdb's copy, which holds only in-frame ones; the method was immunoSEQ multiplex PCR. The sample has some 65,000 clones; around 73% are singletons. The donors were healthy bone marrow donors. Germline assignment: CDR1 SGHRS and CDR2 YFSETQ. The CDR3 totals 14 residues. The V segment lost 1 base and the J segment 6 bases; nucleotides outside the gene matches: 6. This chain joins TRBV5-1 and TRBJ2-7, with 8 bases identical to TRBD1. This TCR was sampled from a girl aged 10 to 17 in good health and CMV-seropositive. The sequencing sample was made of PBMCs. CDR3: CASSLIGQGTEQYF. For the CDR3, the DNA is TGCGCCAGCAGCTTGATCGGACAGGGTACCGAGCAGTACTTC. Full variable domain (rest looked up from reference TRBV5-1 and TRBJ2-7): KAGVTQTPRYLIKTRGQQVTLSCSPISGHRSVSWYQQTPGQGLQFLFEYFSETQRNKGNFPGRFSGRQFSNSRSEMNVSTLELGDSALYLCASSLIGQGTEQYFGPGTRLTVT.